This T cell receptor (beta chain) comes out of a study of CD8+ T cells in alopecia areata. Study-level background: Patients remained on tofacitinib for 6 to 18 months and then went 6 months without it.

Once RNA had been extracted, it was reverse transcribed into cDNA to act as the sequencing template. Some clones are missing from TCRdb's copy, which holds only in-frame ones; the method was immunoSEQ multiplex PCR. The sample consists of over 150,000 clones, approximately 62% of them appearing once. The CDR3 totals 13 residues. Per the germline V gene, CDR1 is SGDLS and CDR2 is YYNGEE. Trimming left V 0 bases short and J 2 bases short, with 3 bases between. Obtained from alopecia areata patients were lesional scalp punch biopsies along with peripheral blood. The authors sorted CD4+ and CD8+ T cells from PBMCs. General study findings and limits: An increase in clonality over normal scalp was evident in lesional scalp, especially alopecia totalis/universalis.

With respect to this clone: What it binds is not known.

The receptor was isolated from a human donor with alopecia areata. The rearrangement uses TRBV9 and TRBJ2-4; no clear D gene. Here the sequenced sample was CD4+ T cells sorted from blood, taken at week 0. CDR3 in DNA: TGTGCCAGCAGCGTAGACACCAAAAACATTCAGTACTTC. Protein sequence: CASSVDTKNIQYF.